These 17 T cell receptor beta chains were all obtained from the same sample, sequenced in a study of T-cell memory formation after mild COVID-19. Using its own MiXCR run on the 5' RACE reads, TCRdb lists one record per CDR3 protein. The sample lists 250,000 to 350,000 distinct CDR3 sequences; roughly an eighth were seen once. Specimen: PBMCs or a T cell subset sorted from them (not recorded which). The receptors derive from a man aged 18 to 29 who had mild COVID-19 (a few samples of this study predate the infection). Cell type and time point are not known.

The chain recombines TRBV7-9 with TRBJ2-1; 7 bases are a match to TRBD2. The V and J ends lost 0 bases and 0 bases, in that order; junction bases with no gene match: 2. Germline loops: CDR1 SEHNR, CDR2 FQNEAQ (reference sequence). This CDR3 has 16 residues. The CDR3 sequence is CASSLAGRASYNEQFF. The CDR3 region has the DNA TGTGCCAGCAGCTTAGCTGGGAGGGCCTCCTACAATGAGCAGTTCTTC.

This chain uses TRBV12-3 or TRBV12-4 with TRBJ2-6; D is unresolved. V lost 2 bases to trimming and J lost 0 bases, with 11 bases between them. CDR3 length equals 17 residues. The CDR3 bases are TGTGCCAGCAGTTTAAATGACGGCAACTCTGGGGCCAACGTCCTGACTTTC. The encoded protein is CASSLNDGNSGANVLTF.

For this clonotype: A junction end diverges from the germline sequence, so it may reflect a read error. This sequence joins TRBV20-1 and TRBJ1-1, with D perhaps TRBD1 (6 bases). This CDR3 spans 12 amino acids. Germline V CDR1 and CDR2: DFQATT, SNEGSKA (reference sequence). The chain's CDR3 is CSAWRGNSEAFF. The CDR3 nucleotides are TGCAGTGCATGGAGGGGGAACTCTGAAGCTTTCTTT.

This clonotype was counted a few times. The chain carries TRBV12-2 and TRBJ1-6; the table names TRBD1, a call not compared with the DNA. TRBV12-2 is recorded as a pseudogene. The CDR3 runs 16 residues. The chain's CDR3 is CASRLVGLRTGITLHF. The CDR3 DNA reads as TGTGCAAGTCGCTTAGTGGGTCTGCGGACAGGGATTACCCTCCACTTT.

This clonotype was counted ten times or more. V usage is TRBV7-9 and J usage is TRBJ2-3; unclear D gene. Germline V gene data show CDR1 as SEHNR and CDR2 as FQNEAQ (reference sequence). V was trimmed by 0 bases and J by 5 bases, leaving 3 bases between them. This CDR3 comprises 12 residues. Written as DNA, the CDR3 is TGTGCCAGCAGCTTAGCGCGAGATACGCAGTATTTT. Its translation: CASSLARDTQYF.

This sequence joins TRBV5-4 and TRBJ1-1, with unresolved D. The length of the CDR3 is 12 residues. Germline values: CDR1 SGHNT, CDR2 YYREEE (reference sequence). V lost 5 bases to trimming and J lost 3 bases, with 8 bases between them. The CDR3 nucleotides read TGTGCCAGCAGTGGAATCTACACTGAAGCTTTCTTT. Translating gives CASSGIYTEAFF.

This clonotype was seen more than once but under ten times. The chain uses TRBV2 and TRBJ2-7; D tentatively fits TRBD1 or TRBD2 (5 bases each). The CDR3 covers 14 residues. Germline V gene sequence: CDR1 SNHLY, CDR2 FYNNEI. V was pared by 3 bases and J by 2 bases, with 11 bases between. The CDR3 sequence is CASSEVGETYEQYF. Here the CDR3 DNA reads TGTGCCAGCAGTGAGGTGGGGGAGACCTACGAGCAGTACTTC.

The CDR3 nucleotides are TGTGCCAGCAGCCAAGATCTAGGACGGGACTATGGCTACACCTTC. As protein: CASSQDLGRDYGYTF. The chain has TRBV14 and TRBJ1-2; D call uncertain. Germline assignment: CDR1 SGHDN and CDR2 FVKESK. This CDR3 contains 15 residues. The V gene lost 0 bases and the J gene lost 3 bases, with 11 bases spanning the gap.

The chain is built from TRBV20-1 and TRBJ2-3; 7 nucleotides line up with TRBD1. V dropped 6 bases and J dropped 3; count of bases not matched to a gene: 3. The CDR3 covers 12 residues. In germline, CDR1 is DFQATT, CDR2 SNEGSKA (reference sequence). The CDR3 region is CSAGRGTDTQYF. CDR3 DNA: TGCAGTGCAGGCAGGGGGACAGATACGCAGTATTTT.

The chain recombines TRBV15 with TRBJ2-1; no clear D. CDR3 length equals 14 residues. Trimming took 1 base from V and 9 from J, leaving 13 bases between them. Germline lookup yields CDR1 LNHNV and CDR2 YYDKDF (reference sequence). This CDR3 reads CATSRVGVGGEQFF. CDR3 sequence (DNA): TGTGCCACCAGCAGAGTCGGCGTTGGCGGTGAGCAGTTCTTC.

V gene TRBV12-3 or TRBV12-4 combines with J gene TRBJ1-2; D is possibly TRBD1 (6 bases). The CDR3 covers 14 residues. The V and J ends lost 8 bases and 6 bases respectively, with 19 bases between them. The CDR3 nucleotides are TGTGCCAGCCTTAGGGGATGGGGGCTCGATGGCTACACCTTC. This gives the protein CASLRGWGLDGYTF.

The V and J genes are TRBV6-1 and TRBJ1-2; weak D call: TRBD1 (5 bases). There are 17 residues in the CDR3. Between the trimmed V and J ends, which lost 5 bases and 4 bases, there was a span of 23 bases. Germline V gene data show CDR1 as MNHNS and CDR2 as SASEGT. The CDR3 here is CASSQSTAHAGTYGYTF. In DNA, the CDR3 is TGTGCCAGCAGTCAAAGCACGGCTCATGCCGGGACCTATGGCTACACCTTC.

A few counts support this clonotype. The V call is TRBV20-1, the J call TRBJ1-5; D remains ambiguous. Germline values: CDR1 DFQATT, CDR2 SNEGSKA (reference sequence). The CDR3 runs to 14 residues. Trimming shortened V by 3 bases and J by 4 bases, and 13 bases separated the two germline ends. The CDR3 bases are TGCAGTGCTAGCGGAACCGACCTAAATCAGCCCCAGCATTTT. This encodes CSASGTDLNQPQHF.

The V and J genes are TRBV4-2 and TRBJ2-1; TRBD2 aligns across 7 bases. V lost 6 bases and J lost 6; bases outside the gene matches: 11. The CDR3 contains 15 residues. Germline values: CDR1 LGHNA, CDR2 YNFKEQ. The chain's CDR3 is CASSRGLGVTNEQFF. The DNA of the CDR3 is TGTGCCAGCAGTCGTGGACTAGGAGTTACCAATGAGCAGTTCTTC.

This clonotype turned up a few times. The chain carries TRBV6-5 and TRBJ2-7, with a tentative D call TRBD1 (6 bases). This CDR3 comprises 13 residues. The germline V and J ends were trimmed by 8 bases and 0 bases, with 11 bases remaining between them. Germline lookup yields CDR1 MNHEY and CDR2 SVGAGI. The CDR3 DNA sequence: TGTGCCAGCGCGCAGGGGATCTCCTACGAGCAGTACGTC. This sequence encodes CASAQGISYEQYV.

The genes are TRBV6-2 or TRBV6-3 and TRBJ1-2; D is possibly TRBD1 (6 bases). The V gene's germline CDR1 is MNHEY and CDR2 SVGEGT. This CDR3 has 14 amino acids. The V and J ends lost 5 bases and 4 bases respectively, with 14 bases between them. CDR3 region: CASSRNTGIYGYTF. In DNA, the CDR3 is TGTGCCAGCAGTAGAAACACAGGGATCTATGGCTACACCTTC.

This clonotype was seen at least ten times. J is TRBJ2-3 and V is TRBV29-1; D tentatively reads TRBD1 or TRBD2 (5 bases each). Trimming pared 3 bases from V and 6 bases from J, leaving 10 bases between. CDR3 length: 12 residues. The V gene's germline CDR1 is SQVTM and CDR2 ANQGSEA. This CDR3 is CSVELGDDTQYF. The DNA for the CDR3 is TGCAGCGTTGAGTTAGGGGACGATACGCAGTATTTT.